This T cell receptor (beta chain) was recorded in a study of blood T cell repertoires in COVID-19. Background on the study: From the United States, Italy and Spain came samples of acute and convalescent COVID-19. In each case, the material was cDNA or gDNA derived from T cells, B-cell-depleted T cells, or PBMCs.

In the authors' workflow: Estimation of nucleated cell counts was performed using reference gene primer amplification. The repertoire was sequenced with immunoSEQ multiplex PCR; TCRdb's copy has only in-frame clones and lacks some. The V and J calls and clone size come from that table; D and trimming were worked out from the DNA. The data show some 110,000 clones, with around 87% seen just once and more than 6% held by the top ten. The sample taken for sequencing was peripheral blood. The TCR was taken from a human donor in a cohort sampled during active COVID-19.

The CDR3 spells CASSYGQVYGQFF. CDR3 bases: TGTGCCAGCAGCTATGGACAGGTCTATGGGCAGTTCTTC. This rearrangement joins TRBV11-2 to TRBJ2-1; 7 bases align to TRBD1. CDR3 length: 13 residues. Per germline, CDR1 SGHAT and CDR2 FQNNGV. The V segment lost 4 bases and the J segment 12 bases; nucleotides outside the gene matches: 9. Full variable domain (missing parts from reference TRBV11-2 and TRBJ2-1): EAGVAQSPRYKIIEKRQSVAFWCNPISGHATLYWYQQILGQGPKLLIQFQNNGVVDDSQLPKDRFSAERLKGVDSTLKIQPAKLEDSAVYLCASSYGQVYGQFFGPGTRLTVL.